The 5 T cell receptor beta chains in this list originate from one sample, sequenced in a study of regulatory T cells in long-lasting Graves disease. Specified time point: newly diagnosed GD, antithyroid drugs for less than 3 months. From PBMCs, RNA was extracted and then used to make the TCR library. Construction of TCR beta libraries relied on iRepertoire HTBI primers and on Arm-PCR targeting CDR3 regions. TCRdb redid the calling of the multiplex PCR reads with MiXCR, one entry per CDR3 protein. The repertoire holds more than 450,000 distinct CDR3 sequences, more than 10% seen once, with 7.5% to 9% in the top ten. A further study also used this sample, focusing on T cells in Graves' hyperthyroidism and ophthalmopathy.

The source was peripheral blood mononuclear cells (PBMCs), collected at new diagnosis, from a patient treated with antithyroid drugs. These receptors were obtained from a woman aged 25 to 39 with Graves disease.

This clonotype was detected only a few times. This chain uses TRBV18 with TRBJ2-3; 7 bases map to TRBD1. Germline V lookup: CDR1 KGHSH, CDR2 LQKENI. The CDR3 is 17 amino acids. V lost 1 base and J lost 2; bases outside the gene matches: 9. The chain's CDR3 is CASSPLPGQKLTDTQYF. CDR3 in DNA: TGTGCCAGCTCACCACTCCCGGGACAGAAGCTCACAGATACGCAGTATTTT.

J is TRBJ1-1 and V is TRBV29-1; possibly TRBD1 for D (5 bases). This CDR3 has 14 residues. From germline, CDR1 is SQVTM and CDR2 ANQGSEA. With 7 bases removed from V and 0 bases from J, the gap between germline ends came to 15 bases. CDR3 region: CSARRDRLNTEAFF. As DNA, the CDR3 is TGCAGCGCCCGTCGAGACAGACTGAACACTGAAGCTTTCTTT.

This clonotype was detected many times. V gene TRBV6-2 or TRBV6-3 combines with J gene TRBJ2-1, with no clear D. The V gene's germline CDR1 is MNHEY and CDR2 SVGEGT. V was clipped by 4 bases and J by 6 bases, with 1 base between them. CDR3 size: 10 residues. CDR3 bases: TGTGCCAGCAGTTCCAATGAGCAGTTCTTC. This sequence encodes CASSSNEQFF.

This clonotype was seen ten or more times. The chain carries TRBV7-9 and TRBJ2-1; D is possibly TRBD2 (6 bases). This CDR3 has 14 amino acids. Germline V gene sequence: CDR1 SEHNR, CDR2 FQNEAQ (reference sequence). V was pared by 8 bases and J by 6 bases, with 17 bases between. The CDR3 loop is CASGLLKVFNEQFF. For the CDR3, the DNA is TGTGCCAGCGGACTATTGAAGGTCTTCAATGAGCAGTTCTTC.

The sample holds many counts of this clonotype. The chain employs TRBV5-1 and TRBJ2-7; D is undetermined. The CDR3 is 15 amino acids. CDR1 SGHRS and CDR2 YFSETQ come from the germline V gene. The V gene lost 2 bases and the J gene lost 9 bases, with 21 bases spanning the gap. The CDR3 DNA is TGCGCCAGCAGCTTCGGTGGACCGAGCAAAGTGGGGCAGTACTTC. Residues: CASSFGGPSKVGQYF.